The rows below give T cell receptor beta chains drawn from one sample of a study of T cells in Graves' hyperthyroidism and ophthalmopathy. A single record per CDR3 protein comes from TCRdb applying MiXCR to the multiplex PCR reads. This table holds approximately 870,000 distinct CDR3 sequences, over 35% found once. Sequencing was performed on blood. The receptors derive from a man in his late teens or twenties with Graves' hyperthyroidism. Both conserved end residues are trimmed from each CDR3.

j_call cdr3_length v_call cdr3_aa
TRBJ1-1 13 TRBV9 ASSPRDGLNTEAF
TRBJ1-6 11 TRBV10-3 AISADRGSPLH
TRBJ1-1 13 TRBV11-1 ASSFAHLGNTEAF
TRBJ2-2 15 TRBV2 ASTLTISGALTGELF
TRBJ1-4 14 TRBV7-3 ASSQGLGTDNEKLF
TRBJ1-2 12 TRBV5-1 ASSLEPGDYGYT
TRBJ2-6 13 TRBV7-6 ASSRRNSGANVLT
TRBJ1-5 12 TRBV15 ATSRGGGVQPQH
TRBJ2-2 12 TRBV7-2 ASSSPGQAWELF
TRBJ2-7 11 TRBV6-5 ASSRTGLYKQY
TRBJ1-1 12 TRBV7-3 ASSLVVGSTEAF
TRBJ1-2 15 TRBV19 ASSIGQGLGQDYGYT
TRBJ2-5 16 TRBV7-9 ASSHRRGIEREAQEQY
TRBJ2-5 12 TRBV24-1 ASWAVTPQETQY
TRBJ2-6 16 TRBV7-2 ASSFGLAGSSGANVLT
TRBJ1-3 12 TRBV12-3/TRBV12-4 ASSLGVGRNTIY
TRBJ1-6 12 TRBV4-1 ASSRQGNNSPLH
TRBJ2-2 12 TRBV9 ASSQDRRTGELF
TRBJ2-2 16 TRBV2 ASSETSGGAVNTGELF
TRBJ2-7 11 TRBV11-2 ASSIGGYYEQY
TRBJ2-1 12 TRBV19 ASGTLGGDYEQF
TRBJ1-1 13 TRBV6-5 ASRKGTARFGEAF
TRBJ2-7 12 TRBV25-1 ASSDPGQIYEQY
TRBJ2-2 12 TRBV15 ATSTGLSPGELF
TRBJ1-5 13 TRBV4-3 ASSQVEDGNQPQH
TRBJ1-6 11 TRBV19 ASSILSGSPLH